What follows are 21 T cell receptor beta chains derived from one specimen sequenced in a study of T-cell memory formation after mild COVID-19. MiXCR was run by TCRdb on the 5' RACE reads, yielding one entry per CDR3 protein. The sample has roughly 350,000 distinct CDR3 sequences, roughly an eighth seen once. The sample was PBMCs or a T cell subset sorted from them (not recorded which). Every receptor here comes from a man aged 18 to 35 who had mild COVID-19 (a few samples of this study predate the infection). Cell type and time point are not known.

V is TRBV6-1 and J is TRBJ1-2, with 7 nucleotides matching TRBD1. The V gene's germline CDR1 is MNHNS and CDR2 SASEGT. CDR3 length: 14 amino acids. The junction had 7 bases not matched to a gene; V was cut back by 1 base and J by 8 bases. CDR3 in amino acids: CASSEGEGAKGYTF. In DNA, the CDR3 is TGTGCCAGCAGTGAAGGGGAGGGGGCGAAGGGCTACACCTTC.

A few counts support this clonotype. The gene calls are TRBV4-3 and TRBJ1-1, with D unresolved. The germline V gene encodes CDR1 LGHNA and CDR2 YSLEER. This CDR3 has 15 amino acids. V was clipped by 2 bases and J by 5 bases, with 15 bases between them. The CDR3 is CASSQSVGVGTEAFF. The DNA of the CDR3 is TGCGCCAGCAGCCAATCCGTTGGGGTAGGGACTGAAGCTTTCTTT.

The chain joins TRBV9 to TRBJ2-1, with 11 positions matching TRBD2. V was clipped by 3 bases and J by 4 bases; unmatched bases: 3. Germline V gene lookup returns CDR1 SGDLS and CDR2 YYNGEE. The CDR3 extends over 15 amino acids. The CDR3 region has the DNA TGTGCCAGCAGCGGTAGCGGGGGGGCGTACAATGAGCAGTTCTTC. This sequence encodes CASSGSGGAYNEQFF. Full variable domain (outside the CDR3, taken from reference TRBV9 and TRBJ2-1): DSGVTQTPKHLITATGQRVTLRCSPRSGDLSVYWYQQSLDQGLQFLIQYYNGEERAKGNILERFSAQQFPDLHSELNLSSLELGDSALYFCASSGSGGAYNEQFFGPGTRLTVL.

The chain joins TRBV5-4 to TRBJ2-3; D not certain. Germline loops: CDR1 SGHNT, CDR2 YYREEE (reference sequence). Trimming cost V 5 bases and J 1 base, with 14 bases left between them. The CDR3 is 15 amino acids. DNA of the CDR3: TGTGCCAGCAGTGCGAGAAATATCCGCACAGATACGCAGTATTTT. Amino acid sequence: CASSARNIRTDTQYF.

This clonotype was detected a few times. This chain uses TRBV3-1 with TRBJ2-1, with D unresolved. The CDR3 sequence is 14 residues long. The ends were cut back, 3 bases at V and 5 bases at J, with 11 bases in the middle. CDR1 is LGHDT, CDR2 YNNKEL, per germline (reference sequence). DNA of the CDR3: TGTGCCAGCAGCCATCCCGGACGCCACAATGAGCAGTTCTTC. It yields the protein CASSHPGRHNEQFF.

The chain is built from TRBV5-1 and TRBJ1-2; D unresolved. Germline CDR1 reads SGHRS; CDR2 reads YFSETQ. With 0 bases removed from V and 3 bases from J, the gap between germline ends came to 9 bases. The CDR3 has 14 residues. CDR3 bases: TGCGCCAGCAGCTTGGGACCTGATTACTATGGCTACACCTTC. Amino acid sequence: CASSLGPDYYGYTF.

The chain combines TRBV4-2 with TRBJ1-1; 8 nucleotides agree with TRBD1. The CDR3 sequence is 15 residues long. Unmatched junction bases numbered 7, after V lost 1 base and J lost 6 bases. Germline values: CDR1 LGHNA, CDR2 YNFKEQ. This CDR3 reads CASSQGTGPTPEAFF. The CDR3, as DNA: TGTGCCAGCAGCCAAGGGACAGGGCCAACTCCTGAAGCTTTCTTT.

This clonotype showed up just a few times. This rearrangement joins TRBV5-4 to TRBJ1-2, with D possibly matching TRBD1 (6 bases). Germline V gives CDR1 SGHNT, CDR2 YYREEE (reference sequence). V lost 0 bases to trimming and J lost 8 bases, with 20 bases between them. The CDR3 totals 16 residues. CDR3 residues: CASSLDGWGGWGGYTF. The CDR3 DNA sequence: TGTGCCAGCAGCTTGGACGGCTGGGGGGGCTGGGGAGGCTACACCTTC.

The J gene is TRBJ2-2, the V gene TRBV9; TRBD1 aligns across 7 bases. The CDR3 loop spans 15 amino acids. CDR1 is SGDLS and CDR2 is YYNGEE in the germline V gene. The junction had 8 bases not matched to a gene; V was cut back by 4 bases and J by 5 bases. DNA of the CDR3: TGTGCCAGCAGCAAACAGACAGGGAAAACCGGGGAGCTGTTTTTT. Amino acids: CASSKQTGKTGELFF.

This chain joins TRBV4-2 and TRBJ2-7; D may be TRBD2 (5 bases). Deletions cut 1 base from V and 1 base from J, with 11 bases between. The CDR3 contains 15 residues. Germline V gene data show CDR1 as LGHNA and CDR2 as YNFKEQ. The CDR3 is CASSQGLSGSYEQYV. The DNA for the CDR3 is TGTGCCAGCAGCCAAGGGCTGTCGGGGTCCTACGAGCAGTACGTC.

This clonotype occurred a few times. V usage is TRBV5-1 and J usage is TRBJ2-5; 10 bases align to TRBD1. The CDR3 totals 15 residues. V lost 5 bases, J lost 5 bases, and 9 bases stayed unmatched. In germline, CDR1 is SGHRS, CDR2 YFSETQ. The CDR3 DNA is TGCGCCAGCAGTCCAATGCCGGGACAGGGGGAGACCCAGTACTTC. It translates to CASSPMPGQGETQYF. Supplemented by reference TRBV5-1 and TRBJ2-5, the full variable domain reads KAGVTQTPRYLIKTRGQQVTLSCSPISGHRSVSWYQQTPGQGLQFLFEYFSETQRNKGNFPGRFSGRQFSNSRSEMNVSTLELGDSALYLCASSPMPGQGETQYFGPGTRLLVL.

V usage is TRBV10-3 and J usage is TRBJ2-2, with TRBD2 matching 8 bases. Germline CDR1 is ENHRY and CDR2 is SYGVKD. The CDR3 spans 14 residues. Trimming took 10 bases from V and 0 from J; bases not matched to a gene: 4. In nucleotides, the CDR3 is TGTGCCACCGGAGCGGGGGCGAACACCGGGGAGCTGTTTTTT. Its protein product is CATGAGANTGELFF.

This clonotype turned up a few times. This chain connects TRBV4-3 to TRBJ2-3; TRBD1 might be the D (6 bases). The germline V gene encodes CDR1 LGHNA and CDR2 YSLEER. The CDR3 is made up of 14 amino acids. Trimming stripped 2 bases from V and 4 bases from J, with 10 bases between. The chain's CDR3 is CASSQRQGSDTQYF. CDR3 coding DNA: TGCGCCAGCAGCCAACGGCAGGGGTCAGATACGCAGTATTTT.

V and J are TRBV5-4 and TRBJ1-1, with 10 bases identical to TRBD1. The germline V gene has CDR1 SGHNT and CDR2 YYREEE (reference sequence). V dropped 4 bases and J dropped 2; count of bases not matched to a gene: 8. The CDR3 sequence is 16 residues long. This chain's CDR3 is CASSLGQGTENTEAFF. CDR3 nucleotides: TGTGCCAGCAGCCTGGGACAGGGGACTGAAAACACTGAAGCTTTCTTT. The complete variable domain, with remaining parts taken from reference TRBV5-4 and TRBJ1-1, reads ETGVTQSPTHLIKTRGQQVTLRCSSQSGHNTVSWYQQALGQGPQFIFQYYREEENGRGNFPPRFSGLQFPNYSSELNVNALELDDSALYLCASSLGQGTENTEAFFGQGTRLTVV.

This clonotype came up a few times. The genes are TRBV4-3 and TRBJ2-1; 14 nucleotides line up with TRBD2. Germline assignment: CDR1 LGHNA and CDR2 YSLEER. The CDR3 covers 16 residues. After removal of 0 bases from V and 9 bases from J, the junction contained 4 bases not matched to a gene. The CDR3 sequence: CASSQDGLAGGGEQFF. For the CDR3, the DNA is TGCGCCAGCAGCCAAGATGGACTAGCGGGGGGCGGTGAGCAGTTCTTC.

The CDR3 protein is CSVDLGAVAFF. CDR3 DNA: TGCAGCGTTGATCTGGGGGCAGTAGCTTTCTTT. The J gene is TRBJ1-1, the V gene TRBV29-1, with a possible D match to TRBD1 (6 bases). Per the germline V gene, CDR1 is SQVTM and CDR2 is ANQGSEA. Trimming cost V 3 bases and J 10 bases, with 12 bases left between them. The CDR3 length is 11 residues.

The rearrangement uses TRBV29-1 and TRBJ1-1; a possible D gene is TRBD1 (6 bases). Trimming took off 6 bases at V and 2 bases at J, with 10 bases between the two ends. This CDR3 has 12 amino acids. Per the germline V gene, CDR1 is SQVTM and CDR2 is ANQGSEA. The CDR3 reads CSVSRGNTEAFF. CDR3 DNA: TGCAGCGTGAGCAGGGGTAACACTGAAGCTTTCTTT.

This clonotype was seen repeatedly, ten times or more. The conserved final phenylalanine or tryptophan is absent from the CDR3, which likely points to a read error. The DNA is omitted, as the CDR3 cannot be located on it reliably, and the CDR3 follows TCRdb's listing. This chain joins TRBV7-9 and TRBJ2-1; TRBD2, the table's D call, was not compared with the DNA. Germline V gene sequence: CDR1 SEHNR, CDR2 FQNEAQ (reference sequence). The CDR3 adds up to 10 amino acids, both ends counted. This CDR3 is CASSPGLARL.

This clonotype showed up just a few times. This sequence joins TRBV7-2 and TRBJ2-2; TRBD2 matches 8 bases. The CDR3 runs 16 residues. Per the germline V gene, CDR1 is SGHTA and CDR2 is FQGNSA. The V and J ends lost 5 bases and 3 bases, in that order; junction bases with no gene match: 8. The CDR3 DNA follows: TGTGCCAGCAGCCGTGGGTCGGGGGGGGACACCGGGGAGCTGTTTTTT. It yields the protein CASSRGSGGDTGELFF.

This clonotype was seen more than once but under ten times. The chain combines TRBV3-1 with TRBJ2-5, with TRBD1 matching over 7 bases. Looked up from germline, CDR1 is LGHDT and CDR2 is YNNKEL (reference sequence). This CDR3 is 15 amino acids long. V was pared by 4 bases and J by 4 bases, with 9 bases of the junction left unmatched. As DNA, the CDR3 is TGTGCCAGCAGCCTCCAAAGGGGGCCGATAGAGACCCAGTACTTC. This translates into CASSLQRGPIETQYF.

This clonotype has at least ten counts. The chain recombines TRBV7-9 with TRBJ2-3, with D tentatively TRBD2 (5 bases). CDR3 length: 12 residues. Trimming took off 5 bases at V and 2 bases at J, with 5 bases between the two ends. Per germline, CDR1 SEHNR and CDR2 FQNEAQ (reference sequence). The CDR3 DNA is TGTGCCAGCAGCGGACTCACAGATACGCAGTATTTT. Its translation: CASSGLTDTQYF.